The 5 T cell receptor beta chains below were found in one sample sequenced in a study of PD-1 blockade in classical Hodgkin lymphoma. This table comes from immunoSEQ multiplex PCR, and its TCRdb copy is limited to in-frame clones, with some not included. The sample contains 10,000 to 15,000 clones, about 90% of which appear only once. Relapse was seen in all patients after autologous stem cell transplantation, and brentuximab vedotin exposure was variable. The sample here was peripheral blood mononuclear cells (PBMCs), taken at baseline. These receptors were taken from a human donor with classical Hodgkin lymphoma.

In DNA, the CDR3 is TGTGCCAGCAGCCAGAGGACAGGGTATTACGAGCAGTACTTC. This sequence encodes CASSQRTGYYEQYF. The chain employs TRBV14 and TRBJ2-7; TRBD1 agrees at 8 bases. Germline CDR1 SGHDN, CDR2 FVKESK. This CDR3 is built from 14 residues. The J segment lost 4 bases and the V segment lost 3 bases, leaving 5 bases of the junction unmatched.

The chain is built from TRBV2 and TRBJ1-6; the match to TRBD1 covers 8 bases. Germline CDR1 and CDR2: SNHLY and FYNNEI. The CDR3 covers 15 residues. V lost 6 bases and J lost 10; bases outside the gene matches: 11. The CDR3 here is CASSARQGIGSPLHF. The CDR3 DNA sequence: TGTGCCAGCAGCGCTCGACAGGGGATAGGGTCACCCCTCCACTTT.

This chain links TRBV5-1 with TRBJ1-1, with D uncertain. Looked up from germline, CDR1 is SGHRS and CDR2 is YFSETQ. The ends were cut back, 0 bases at V and 1 base at J, with 7 bases in the middle. CDR3 size: 14 residues. CDR3 amino acids: CASSLGGSNTEAFF. In nucleotides, the CDR3 is TGCGCCAGCAGCTTGGGGGGTTCGAACACTGAAGCTTTCTTT.

The chain couples TRBV19 to TRBJ1-2; D ambiguous. V shed 2 bases and J shed 1 base, with 8 bases lying between them. This CDR3 is built from 14 residues. Germline-derived CDR1 and CDR2 are LNHDA and SQIVND (reference sequence). The CDR3 sequence is CASSINLDNYGYTF. CDR3 sequence (DNA): TGTGCCAGTAGTATAAACTTGGATAACTATGGCTACACCTTC.

This rearrangement joins TRBV5-6 to TRBJ2-2; D not certain. The germline V gene encodes CDR1 SGHDT and CDR2 YYEEEE. V lost 1 base, J lost 4 bases, and 2 bases lay in between. The CDR3 covers 12 residues. Written as DNA, the CDR3 is TGTGCCAGCAGCTTGACCACCGGGGAGCTGTTTTTT. It encodes CASSLTTGELFF.